Shown below are 17 T cell receptor beta chains from a single sample sequenced in a study of shared clonotypes between healthy human individuals. The protocol was immunoSEQ multiplex PCR, while the TCRdb copy is restricted to in-frame clones and leaves out a portion. The sample holds approximately 980,000 clones, 70% to 85% seen once. Sequencing was done on a sample of memory CD4+ T cells sorted from blood. The sample's subset: CD45RA-negative fraction. Every receptor here comes from a man between 18 and 29 years old in good health.

The chain is built from TRBV11-2 and TRBJ2-4, with D possibly matching TRBD1 (6 bases). The length of the CDR3 is 16 residues. V shed 5 bases and J shed 0 bases, with 14 bases lying between them. CDR1 and CDR2 (germline): SGHAT, FQNNGV. CDR3 protein: CASSPTGGLAKNIQYF. DNA for the CDR3: TGTGCCAGCAGCCCAACTGGGGGCCTAGCCAAAAACATTCAGTACTTC. The variable domain in full, completed from reference TRBV11-2 and TRBJ2-4, reads EAGVAQSPRYKIIEKRQSVAFWCNPISGHATLYWYQQILGQGPKLLIQFQNNGVVDDSQLPKDRFSAERLKGVDSTLKIQPAKLEDSAVYLCASSPTGGLAKNIQYFGAGTRLSVL.

This chain connects TRBV11-1 to TRBJ2-7; the match to TRBD2 covers 16 bases. The germline CDR1 and CDR2 sequences are SGHAT and FQDESV (reference sequence). Trimming took 5 bases from V and 4 from J; bases not matched to a gene: 5. The CDR3 is 16 amino acids. DNA of the CDR3: TGTGCCAGCAGCGCCATGGGACTAGCGGGGGGGTACGAGCAGTACTTC. It translates to CASSAMGLAGGYEQYF.

The chain recombines TRBV5-6 with TRBJ2-2; a weak D match, TRBD2 (6 bases). Germline V gene sequence: CDR1 SGHDT, CDR2 YYEEEE. The CDR3 spans 15 residues. V dropped 4 bases and J dropped 0 bases, with 10 bases sitting between them. CDR3 coding DNA: TGTGCCAGCAGCCGCCGGGACTCGAACACCGGGGAGCTGTTTTTT. It is translated as CASSRRDSNTGELFF.

Only a few counts were recorded for this clone. The genes are TRBV4-2 and TRBJ1-5, with 8 bases aligning to TRBD1. CDR1 and CDR2 (germline): LGHNA, YNFKEQ. J lost 2 bases, V lost 0 bases, and 3 bases had no gene match. The length of the CDR3 is 16 residues. In DNA, the CDR3 is TGTGCCAGCAGCCAAGACCGGGGACAGGGCAATCAGCCCCAGCATTTT. This gives the protein CASSQDRGQGNQPQHF.

CDR3 residues: CASGNRGGTEAFF. DNA for the CDR3: TGTGCCAGCGGGAACAGGGGGGGGACTGAAGCTTTCTTT. The chain uses TRBV6-1 and TRBJ1-1; 8 bases agree with TRBD1. This CDR3 has 13 residues. V trimming: 8 bases; J trimming: 5 bases; junction bases outside the gene matches: 7. Per the germline V gene, CDR1 is MNHNS and CDR2 is SASEGT.

The genes are TRBV7-6 and TRBJ2-1; 12 bases are a match to TRBD2. The CDR3 has 16 residues. Trimming removed 2 bases from V and 9 bases from J; junction bases left unmatched: 8. Per the germline V gene, CDR1 is SGHVS and CDR2 is FNYEAQ. CDR3 in amino acids: CASSLRPSGGAVEQFF. CDR3 coding DNA: TGTGCCAGCAGCTTACGCCCTAGCGGGGGGGCGGTTGAGCAGTTCTTC.

This clone was counted at least ten times. The sample carries other DNA sequences with the same CDR3. The chain joins TRBV27 to TRBJ2-5, with 9 bases aligning to TRBD1. Germline loops: CDR1 MNHEY, CDR2 SMNVEV (reference sequence). The CDR3 runs 15 residues. J lost 4 bases, V lost 3 bases, and 6 bases had no gene match. DNA of the CDR3: TGTGCCAGCAGTTTGGGACAGGGCGTAAGAGAGACCCAGTACTTC. Translation: CASSLGQGVRETQYF.

The chain employs TRBV5-1 and TRBJ1-1; no firm D call. This CDR3 region has 13 residues. Per the germline V gene, CDR1 is SGHRS and CDR2 is YFSETQ. V lost 4 bases, J lost 6 bases, and 13 bases lay in between. The CDR3 DNA is TGCGCCAGCAGCCCGACGGGTTTCTCTGAAGCTTTCTTT. It codes for CASSPTGFSEAFF.

V gene TRBV18 combines with J gene TRBJ1-5, with 7 bases that match TRBD1. CDR3 length equals 15 residues. Unmatched junction bases numbered 9, after V lost 6 bases and J lost 4 bases. CDR1 is KGHSH and CDR2 is LQKENI in the germline V gene. CDR3: CASSQDRIANQPQHF. CDR3 coding DNA: TGTGCCAGCTCCCAGGACAGGATCGCAAATCAGCCCCAGCATTTT.

The chain links TRBV6-6 to TRBJ2-3; 8 nucleotides line up with TRBD2. V lost 6 bases, J lost 1 base, and 6 bases stayed unmatched. The germline V gene encodes CDR1 MNHNY and CDR2 SVGAGI (reference sequence). This CDR3 is 15 amino acids long. CDR3 sequence: CASRPPSGRTDTQYF. CDR3 DNA sequence: TGTGCCAGCAGACCCCCTAGCGGGCGCACAGATACGCAGTATTTT.

V usage is TRBV7-2 and J usage is TRBJ1-2, with D maybe TRBD1 (5 bases). V was trimmed by 1 base and J by 7 bases, leaving 10 bases between them. Per the germline V gene, CDR1 is SGHTA and CDR2 is FQGNSA. The CDR3 sequence is 13 residues long. DNA for the CDR3: TGTGCCAGCAGCTTAGAAAGGGGTGGTGGCTACACCTTC. Protein product: CASSLERGGGYTF.

This rearrangement joins TRBV7-3 to TRBJ2-3; TRBD2 matches 9 bases. The CDR3 is made up of 15 amino acids. Trimming at V came to 5 bases and at J to 5 bases, leaving 8 bases not matched to a gene. CDR1 is SGHTA and CDR2 is FQGTGA in the germline V gene. CDR3 in DNA: TGTGCCAGCAGCAATGAGCGGGGGGAGAGAGATACGCAGTATTTT. Residues: CASSNERGERDTQYF.

The chain is built from TRBV7-9 and TRBJ2-7; no clear D gene. This CDR3 region has 15 residues. In germline, CDR1 is SEHNR, CDR2 FQNEAQ (reference sequence). V was clipped by 1 base and J by 2 bases, with 12 bases between them. The CDR3 spells CASSLDGLPPYEQYF. CDR3 bases: TGTGCCAGCAGCTTAGACGGGCTTCCCCCCTACGAGCAGTACTTC. Looking up the rest from reference TRBV7-9 and TRBJ2-7 gives the full variable domain: DTGVSQNPRHKITKRGQNVTFRCDPISEHNRLYWYRQTLGQGPEFLTYFQNEAQLEKSRLLSDRFSAERPKGSFSTLEIQRTEQGDSAMYLCASSLDGLPPYEQYFGPGTRLTVT.

This clone has ten or more counts. Within the sample, other DNA sequences also encode this same CDR3. This chain joins TRBV30 and TRBJ2-5; unclear D gene. CDR3 size: 12 residues. Germline-derived CDR1 and CDR2 are GTSNPN and SVGIG (reference sequence). Between the trimmed V and J ends, which lost 3 bases and 2 bases, there was a span of 7 bases. CDR3 coding DNA: TGTGCCTGGAGCCCTCTTCAAGAGACCCAGTACTTC. As protein: CAWSPLQETQYF.

Remarks on this clone: This may arise from a read error, as a much more abundant clone is one base away. V and J are TRBV6-1 and TRBJ2-2; D gene uncertain. The V gene lost 2 bases and the J gene lost 2 bases, with 0 bases spanning the gap. CDR1 is MNHNS and CDR2 is SASEGT in the germline V gene. There are 12 residues in the CDR3. This CDR3 reads CASSENTGELFF. CDR3 DNA: TGTGCCAGCAGTGAAAACACCGGGGAGCTGTTTTTT.

The chain is built from TRBV19 and TRBJ2-2, with TRBD2 as a possible D gene (6 bases). There are 15 residues in the CDR3. V was trimmed by 1 base and J by 5 bases, leaving 11 bases between them. The germline gives CDR1 LNHDA, CDR2 SQIVND (reference sequence). CDR3 region: CASSIVGGETGELFF. CDR3 DNA: TGTGCCAGTAGTATAGTCGGGGGAGAGACCGGGGAGCTGTTTTTT. Complete variable domain (other parts from reference TRBV19 and TRBJ2-2): DGGITQSPKYLFRKEGQNVTLSCEQNLNHDAMYWYRQDPGQGLRLIYYSQIVNDFQKGDIAEGYSVSREKKESFPLTVTSAQKNPTAFYLCASSIVGGETGELFFGEGSRLTVL.

On this clone: Other DNA sequences in the same sample also yield this CDR3. The V call is TRBV18, the J call TRBJ2-5; D may match TRBD1 or TRBD2 (6 bases each). Trimming pared 8 bases from V and 5 bases from J, leaving 15 bases between. Germline V gene data show CDR1 as KGHSH and CDR2 as LQKENI. The CDR3 contains 13 residues. CDR3 loop: CASHRGPGETQYF. DNA for the CDR3: TGTGCCAGCCACCGGGGGCCTGGTGAGACCCAGTACTTC.